The TCR beta chain under discussion was sequenced for a study of OX40 agonist ivuxolimab in advanced cancers. Study context: Patient treatment consisted of intravenous ivuxolimab administration every 2 weeks at 0.01 to 10 mg/kg. Two patients with cutaneous melanoma and one with hepatocellular carcinoma, three in total, showed partial responses.

Blood was sampled at baseline, cycle 4 day 1, and cycle 7 day 1. On this clone itself: The antigen is not known.

The data were produced by immunoSEQ multiplex PCR, yet TCRdb's version contains in-frame clones alone and is incomplete. The sample holds tens of thousands of clones, 89% seen once. Overall study results and limits: Antigen specificity of clonally expanded peripheral T cells was not established.

The CDR3 is 15 residues long. V lost 0 bases and J 4 bases, leaving 13 bases between the germline ends. V gene TRBV23-1 combines with J gene TRBJ2-7, with D perhaps TRBD1 (6 bases). TRBV23-1 counts as an open reading frame of uncertain function. The starting material was CD4+ or CD8+ T cells sorted from blood, obtained in a trial of the OX40 agonist ivuxolimab. The sequence derives from an adult with an advanced solid tumor such as melanoma, head and neck, liver or kidney cancer. This CDR3 reads CASSQSVHRVYEQYF. The CDR3 DNA reads as TGCGCCAGCAGTCAATCTGTCCACAGGGTATACGAGCAGTACTTC.